This T cell receptor beta chain is from a study of memory CD4+ T cells and cytomegalovirus serostatus. About this clone: The identical CDR3 is also encoded by other nucleotide sequences in the sample.

The CDR3 totals 14 residues. Germline V gene data show CDR1 as KGHSH and CDR2 as LQKENI. Losses at the gene ends were 3 bases for V and 3 bases for J; bases not matched to a gene: 1. Single viable CD3+CD4+CD8-CD45RO+ cells were sorted as the memory CD4+ T cells. After thawing, CD4+ T cells were positively selected. Only in-frame clones appear in the TCRdb table, and some are missing; sequencing was by immunoSEQ multiplex PCR. The sample has roughly 48,000 clones, about four fifths seen once; the top ten hold roughly 1.5%. The gene calls are TRBV18 and TRBJ1-3, with 8 bases matching TRBD1. The source of this sequence is an adult in good health and CMV-seropositive. Source material: memory CD4+ T cells from blood. CDR3 sequence reads: CASSPDRGGNTIYF. CDR3 bases: TGTGCCAGCTCACCCGACAGGGGTGGAAACACCATATATTTT. The whole variable domain, remainder taken from reference TRBV18 and TRBJ1-3, is NAGVMQNPRHLVRRRGQEARLRCSPMKGHSHVYWYRQLPEEGLKFMVYLQKENIIDESGMPKERFSAEFPKEGPSILRIQQVVRGDSAAYFCASSPDRGGNTIYFGEGSWLTVV.